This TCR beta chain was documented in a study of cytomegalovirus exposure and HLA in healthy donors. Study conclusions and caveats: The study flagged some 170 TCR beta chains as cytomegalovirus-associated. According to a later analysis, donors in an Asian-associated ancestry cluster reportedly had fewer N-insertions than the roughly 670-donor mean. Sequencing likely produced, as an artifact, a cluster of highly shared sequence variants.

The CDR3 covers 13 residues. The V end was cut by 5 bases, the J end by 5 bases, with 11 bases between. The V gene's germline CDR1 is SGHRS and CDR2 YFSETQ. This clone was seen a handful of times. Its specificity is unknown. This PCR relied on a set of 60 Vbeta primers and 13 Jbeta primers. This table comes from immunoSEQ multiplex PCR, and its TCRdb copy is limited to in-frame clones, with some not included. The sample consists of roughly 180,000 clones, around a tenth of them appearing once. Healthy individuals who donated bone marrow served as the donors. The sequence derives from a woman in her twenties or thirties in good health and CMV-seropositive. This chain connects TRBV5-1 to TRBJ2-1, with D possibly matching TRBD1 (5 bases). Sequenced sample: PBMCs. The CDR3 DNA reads TGCGCCAGCAGATGGGGCTTAAACAATGAGCAGTTCTTC. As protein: CASRWGLNNEQFF.